The clone carrying this T cell receptor beta chain has only a few counts. Its target is unknown. This sample was taken from a study of T-cell memory formation after mild COVID-19. For the study at large: Each donor largely had its own TCR clusters.

Regarding the study as a whole: Later expanders leaned toward CD4+, whereas clones contracting from day 15 to 85 were balanced CD4/CD8. The CD4+ clones that contracted clustered mainly within CM and EM, and the CD8+ clones concentrated in EMRA.

From 5'RACE with constant-segment primers came TCR alpha and TCR beta cDNA libraries that carried sample barcodes and UMIs. TCRdb fed the 5' RACE reads into MiXCR, producing one record per CDR3 protein. The sample lists about 450,000 distinct CDR3 sequences, more than 20% occurring once. The ends were cut back, 8 bases at V and 1 base at J, with 13 bases in the middle. The length of the CDR3 is 13 residues. Looked up from germline, CDR1 is DFQATT and CDR2 is SNEGSKA (reference sequence). V usage is TRBV20-1 and J usage is TRBJ2-3; D may be TRBD2 (5 bases). The sample was PBMCs or a T cell subset sorted from them (not recorded which). This TCR was recovered from an adult woman who had mild COVID-19 (a few samples of this study predate the infection). Cell type and time point are not known. Here the CDR3 DNA reads TGCAGTCGGGGTCAGCGGTGCACAGATACGCAGTATTTT. Translated: CSRGQRCTDTQYF.